These 3 T cell receptor beta chains were all obtained from the same sample, sequenced in a study of Ad26.COV2.S vaccination and SARS-CoV-2 variants. Documented treatment: around 19 received Ad26.COV2.S at low or high dose, single or two shots; 5 received placebo; per-sample allocation not given. Material that was analyzed had been drawn on day 63 after the first vaccine or placebo injection. TCRdb's table, derived via immunoSEQ multiplex PCR, lists solely in-frame clones and lacks some. The data hold roughly 420,000 clones, with 85% to 90% observed a single time. The sample in question was peripheral blood, obtained in a trial of Ad26.COV2.S vaccine versus placebo. The receptor set was obtained from a person aged 18-65 years who received the Ad26.COV2.S COVID-19 vaccine or a placebo.

The V call is TRBV5-1, the J call TRBJ2-3; D is possibly TRBD2 (6 bases). V lost 4 bases and J lost 4, with 16 bases in between. The CDR3 has 15 residues. The germline V gene has CDR1 SGHRS and CDR2 YFSETQ. CDR3 DNA: TGCGCCAGCAGCCAGACCGGGACTCCTGCAGATACGCAGTATTTT. This codes for CASSQTGTPADTQYF.

The chain joins TRBV28 to TRBJ1-1; no firm D call. The V end lost 3 bases, the J end lost 0 bases, and 5 bases lay between the germline ends. The germline V gene has CDR1 MDHEN and CDR2 SYDVKM. The length of the CDR3 is 13 residues. CDR3 in DNA: TGTGCCAGCAGTTTTAGGGTGAACACTGAAGCTTTCTTT. The encoded protein is CASSFRVNTEAFF.

The V and J genes are TRBV5-1 and TRBJ2-7; 9 bases line up with TRBD1. In germline, CDR1 is SGHRS, CDR2 YFSETQ. The CDR3 spans 14 residues. With 4 bases clipped from V and 3 bases from J, the junction kept 5 bases outside the gene matches. CDR3 in DNA: TGCGCCAGCAGCGCCGGGACAGGGAACTACGAGCAGTACTTC. It yields the protein CASSAGTGNYEQYF. Filled out from reference TRBV5-1 and TRBJ2-7, the complete variable domain reads KAGVTQTPRYLIKTRGQQVTLSCSPISGHRSVSWYQQTPGQGLQFLFEYFSETQRNKGNFPGRFSGRQFSNSRSEMNVSTLELGDSALYLCASSAGTGNYEQYFGPGTRLTVT.